The subject of this entry is one T cell receptor beta chain. Its specificity is unknown. TCRdb re-called the reads with MiXCR, one entry per CDR3 protein. The sample records roughly 230,000 distinct CDR3 sequences, more than 9% being singletons. This specimen belongs to a study of T cell repertoires in cytomegalovirus infection. On the study more broadly: Indicated by public TCR beta signatures were CMV infection and matching HLA type.

Study-wide results and caveats: HLA-C-restricted CMV clonotypes gave the most frequent clonotype in two of eight donors. Carriers of CMV plus the relevant HLA were identified by cumulative public TCR beta family frequency.

The CDR3 has 14 residues. Trimming left V 1 base short and J 5 bases short, with 9 bases between. The chain combines TRBV12-3 or TRBV12-4 with TRBJ1-5; D is ambiguous. This receptor was obtained from a human donor in good health (CMV status not recorded). Some clones in this sample may be carry-over from other donors' samples. Source material: PBMCs. The CDR3 loop is CASSLVSPYQPQHF. CDR3 coding DNA: TGTGCCAGCAGTTTAGTGTCTCCCTATCAGCCCCAGCATTTT.